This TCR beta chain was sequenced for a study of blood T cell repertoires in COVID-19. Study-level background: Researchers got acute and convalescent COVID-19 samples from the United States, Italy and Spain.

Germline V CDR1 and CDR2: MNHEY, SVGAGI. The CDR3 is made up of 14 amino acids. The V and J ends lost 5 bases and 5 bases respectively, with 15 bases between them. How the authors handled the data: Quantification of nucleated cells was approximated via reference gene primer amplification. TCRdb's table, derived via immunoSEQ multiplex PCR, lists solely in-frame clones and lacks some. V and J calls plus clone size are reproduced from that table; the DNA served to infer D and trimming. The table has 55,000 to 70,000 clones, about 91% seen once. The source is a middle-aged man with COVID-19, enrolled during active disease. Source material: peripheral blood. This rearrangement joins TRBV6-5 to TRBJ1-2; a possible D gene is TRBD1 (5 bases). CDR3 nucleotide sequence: TGTGCCAGCAGTCCCCCGCAGGGTGTTTATGGCTACACCTTC. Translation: CASSPPQGVYGYTF.